Presented here are 30 T cell receptor beta chains from one specimen sequenced in a study of cytomegalovirus exposure and HLA in healthy donors. Researchers ran the PCR with 60 Vbeta and 13 Jbeta primers. This table comes from immunoSEQ multiplex PCR, and its TCRdb copy is limited to in-frame clones, with some not included. The sample contains about 130,000 clones, 8% to 9.5% of which appear only once. Sample: PBMCs. These receptors were obtained from a man aged 40-55 years in good health and CMV-seronegative.

The chain employs TRBV5-6 and TRBJ1-6; 10 positions agree with TRBD1. The length of the CDR3 is 17 residues. Germline trimming cut 2 bases from V and 6 bases from J; bases unmatched to any gene: 8. Per the germline V gene, CDR1 is SGHDT and CDR2 is YYEEEE. In DNA form, the CDR3 reads TGTGCCAGCAGCTTAACTCCCGGGACAGGGGTTAATTCACCCCTCCACTTT. Translating it yields CASSLTPGTGVNSPLHF. Full variable domain (outside the CDR3, taken from reference TRBV5-6 and TRBJ1-6): DAGVTQSPTHLIKTRGQQVTLRCSPKSGHDTVSWYQQALGQGPQFIFQYYEEEERQRGNFPDRFSGHQFPNYSSELNVNALLLGDSALYLCASSLTPGTGVNSPLHFGNGTRLTVT.

This clone appeared a few times. The chain uses TRBV5-8 and TRBJ2-3; 8 positions match TRBD1. Losses at the gene ends were 2 bases for V and 7 bases for J; bases not matched to a gene: 12. The length of the CDR3 is 16 residues. Germline-derived CDR1 and CDR2 are SGHTS and YDEGEE. The CDR3 is CASSFTPYGQGNTQYF. The CDR3 DNA follows: TGTGCCAGCAGCTTCACCCCGTACGGACAGGGAAATACGCAGTATTTT.

The chain links TRBV6-5 to TRBJ2-5, with TRBD1 matching 11 bases. The last part of the DNA fits TRBJ2-7 better; the J call may be wrong. The length of the CDR3 is 14 residues. Germline CDR1 MNHEY, CDR2 SVGAGI. CDR3 loop: CASTTGQGAYEQYF. As DNA, the CDR3 is TGTGCCAGCACTACGGGACAGGGGGCCTACGAGCAGTACTTC.

The sample holds a few counts of this clone. This chain uses TRBV9 with TRBJ2-1; TRBD1 might be the D (5 bases). The CDR3 length is 14 residues. From germline, CDR1 is SGDLS and CDR2 YYNGEE. The V and J ends lost 0 bases and 4 bases respectively, with 8 bases between them. The CDR3 nucleotides read TGTGCCAGCAGCGTAGGTGACAGATACAATGAGCAGTTCTTC. Translation gives CASSVGDRYNEQFF.

V is TRBV19 and J is TRBJ2-3; TRBD2 matches at 9 bases. The junction had 6 bases not matched to a gene; V was cut back by 3 bases and J by 5 bases. The germline CDR1 and CDR2 sequences are LNHDA and SQIVND (reference sequence). This CDR3 contains 15 residues. CDR3 region: CASSIRRGGRDTQYF. The DNA for the CDR3 is TGTGCCAGTAGTATTAGGCGGGGGGGCAGAGATACGCAGTATTTT.

In its sample, this clone was seen a few times. V and J are TRBV4-2 and TRBJ2-1, with 8 bases identical to TRBD1. CDR1 LGHNA and CDR2 YNFKEQ come from the germline V gene. This CDR3 contains 16 residues. The J segment lost 7 bases and the V segment lost 1 base, leaving 9 bases of the junction unmatched. The CDR3 region is CASSQASDRGRNEQFF. As DNA, the CDR3 is TGTGCCAGCAGCCAAGCTTCCGACAGGGGAAGAAATGAGCAGTTCTTC.

This clone was counted only a few times. The same CDR3 arises from other DNA sequences in this sample as well. The CDR3 sequence is CASSIQGYNEQFF. The DNA for the CDR3 is TGTGCCAGTAGTATACAGGGATACAATGAGCAGTTCTTC. The genes are TRBV19 and TRBJ2-1, with a weak D call TRBD1 (5 bases). CDR3 length: 13 amino acids. V dropped 2 bases and J dropped 4 bases, with 6 bases sitting between them. The germline gives CDR1 LNHDA, CDR2 SQIVND (reference sequence). Filled out from reference TRBV19 and TRBJ2-1, the complete variable domain reads DGGITQSPKYLFRKEGQNVTLSCEQNLNHDAMYWYRQDPGQGLRLIYYSQIVNDFQKGDIAEGYSVSREKKESFPLTVTSAQKNPTAFYLCASSIQGYNEQFFGPGTRLTVL.

The chain combines TRBV19 with TRBJ2-5; D is perhaps TRBD1 (5 bases). V was trimmed by 6 bases and J by 11 bases, leaving 16 bases between them. Germline V gives CDR1 LNHDA, CDR2 SQIVND (reference sequence). The CDR3 extends over 12 amino acids. The CDR3 spells CASSFQGEKQYF. The CDR3 region has the DNA TGTGCCAGTAGCTTTCAGGGCGAGAAGCAGTACTTC.

Comments on this clone: One end of the junction is discordant with germline, which a read error may explain. Within the sample, other DNA sequences also encode this same CDR3. The chain is built from TRBV6-1 and TRBJ2-6; 7 nucleotides agree with TRBD1. CDR1 MNHNS and CDR2 SASEGT come from the germline V gene. This CDR3 is 15 amino acids long. This chain's CDR3 is CASSEKGAGANVMTF. For the CDR3, the DNA is TGTGCCAGCAGTGAGAAGGGGGCCGGGGCCAACGTCATGACTTTT.

The V and J genes are TRBV7-8 and TRBJ1-5; 7 bases match TRBD1. The CDR3 runs 15 residues. The germline V gene has CDR1 SGHVS and CDR2 FQNEAQ. Trimming took 1 base from V and 3 from J; bases not matched to a gene: 3. CDR3: CASSLVGGFNQPQHF. The CDR3 DNA reads TGTGCCAGCAGCTTAGTAGGGGGCTTCAATCAGCCCCAGCATTTT.

The CDR3 bases are TGTGCCAGCAGCTTGGTAGGGGGGGGCCGTACGCAGTATTTT. Residues: CASSLVGGGRTQYF. V usage is TRBV5-6 and J usage is TRBJ2-3, with a weak D call TRBD2 (7 bases). Germline V gene lookup returns CDR1 SGHDT and CDR2 YYEEEE. The CDR3 sequence is 14 residues long. V gave up 0 bases and J gave up 8 bases, with 13 bases separating them.

This clone turned up a few times. The chain has TRBV6-5 and TRBJ2-7; D is perhaps TRBD2 (6 bases). This CDR3 is 12 amino acids long. Germline V lookup: CDR1 MNHEY, CDR2 SVGAGI. Trimming shortened V by 6 bases and J by 7 bases, and 13 bases separated the two germline ends. The CDR3 bases are TGTGCCAGCAGCGCGGGACGCCTGGAGCAGTACTTC. It translates to CASSAGRLEQYF.

A few counts support this clone. J is TRBJ2-7 and V is TRBV7-2; 8 bases map to TRBD2. This CDR3 spans 15 amino acids. Trimming took 1 base from V and 6 from J; bases not matched to a gene: 8. CDR1 and CDR2 from the germline V gene are SGHTA and FQGNSA. CDR3 coding DNA: TGTGCCAGCAGCTTAGGTTTGCGGGGGGTTGTCGAGCAGTACTTC. Its translation: CASSLGLRGVVEQYF.

J is TRBJ1-2 and V is TRBV9; 7 nucleotides agree with TRBD1. CDR1 and CDR2 (germline): SGDLS, YYNGEE. Losses at the gene ends were 4 bases for V and 0 bases for J; bases not matched to a gene: 6. This CDR3 is 15 amino acids long. Here the CDR3 reads CASSFRDSSNYGYTF. Written as DNA, the CDR3 is TGTGCCAGCAGCTTCCGGGACAGTTCTAACTATGGCTACACCTTC.

This clone has just a few counts. This chain links TRBV7-8 with TRBJ2-1, with 7 nucleotides matching TRBD2. The CDR3 extends over 14 amino acids. Germline CDR1 is SGHVS and CDR2 is FQNEAQ. The V and J ends lost 1 base and 3 bases, in that order; junction bases with no gene match: 0. The CDR3 here is CASSLGGGYNEQFF. The DNA of the CDR3 is TGTGCCAGCAGCTTAGGCGGGGGCTACAATGAGCAGTTCTTC.

A remark on this clone: Other DNA sequences of this sample code for an identical CDR3. The genes are TRBV5-4 and TRBJ2-7, with a possible D match to TRBD1 (5 bases). CDR1 and CDR2 from the germline V gene are SGHNT and YYREEE (reference sequence). V was shortened by 4 bases and J by 3 bases, with 11 bases between the two germline ends. CDR3 length equals 13 residues. CDR3 bases: TGTGCCAGCAGCCTATCCCAGGGCTACGAGCAGTACTTC. Protein: CASSLSQGYEQYF.

This chain connects TRBV5-6 to TRBJ1-2; D unresolved. Trimming removed 0 bases at V and 9 bases at J, with 12 bases between. Germline-derived CDR1 and CDR2 are SGHDT and YYEEEE. The CDR3 loop spans 13 amino acids. The CDR3 DNA reads as TGTGCCAGCAGCTTGGGGGAGCTGAAGAGCTACACCTTC. Residues: CASSLGELKSYTF.

This clone turned up a few times. The chain joins TRBV6-1 to TRBJ1-2, with D possibly matching TRBD1 (6 bases). The CDR3 is made up of 14 amino acids. Per the germline V gene, CDR1 is MNHNS and CDR2 is SASEGT. Trimming cost V 7 bases and J 3 bases, with 15 bases left between them. The CDR3 DNA sequence: TGTGCCAGCATGAGGAGCAGGGGAGACTATGGCTACACCTTC. This codes for CASMRSRGDYGYTF.

CDR3 sequence reads: CASSLGRGGREGTEAFF. DNA for the CDR3: TGTGCCAGCAGCTTGGGCAGGGGAGGGCGAGAGGGCACTGAAGCTTTCTTT. The rearrangement joins TRBV11-3 to TRBJ1-1, with D perhaps matching TRBD1 (6 bases). CDR3 size: 17 residues. Germline values: CDR1 SGHNT, CDR2 YENEEA. Trimming took off 3 bases at V and 4 bases at J, with 21 bases between the two ends.

This clone was detected a few times. The chain is built from TRBV7-3 and TRBJ1-6; 7 nucleotides line up with TRBD1. Germline V lookup: CDR1 SGHTA, CDR2 FQGTGA. With V trimmed by 5 bases and J by 5 bases, 3 bases remained unmatched. The length of the CDR3 is 14 residues. CDR3: CASSQTGDNSPLHF. The CDR3 coding sequence is TGTGCCAGCAGCCAAACAGGGGATAATTCACCCCTCCACTTT.

The table lists this clone with a few counts. CDR3 protein: CASSRGTGRNSPLHF. The DNA for the CDR3 is TGTGCCAGTAGTAGGGGGACAGGGCGGAATTCACCCCTCCACTTT. This rearrangement joins TRBV19 to TRBJ1-6; 9 nucleotides agree with TRBD1. CDR1 and CDR2 (germline): LNHDA, SQIVND (reference sequence). This CDR3 contains 15 residues. Germline trimming cut 4 bases from V and 7 bases from J; bases unmatched to any gene: 5.

There are a few counts of this clone. This sequence joins TRBV25-1 and TRBJ2-7, with D maybe TRBD1 (5 bases). This CDR3 is built from 12 residues. Germline loops: CDR1 MGHDK, CDR2 SYGVNS. V lost 6 bases, J lost 3 bases, and 9 bases lay in between. The CDR3: CASSGRDYEQYF. The CDR3 nucleotides read TGTGCCAGCAGCGGCAGGGACTACGAGCAGTACTTC.

The chain joins TRBV15 to TRBJ2-5, with TRBD2 matching 11 bases. V shed 3 bases, J shed 1 base, and the junction held 10 bases outside the gene matches. Germline-derived CDR1 and CDR2 are LNHNV and YYDKDF (reference sequence). The CDR3 extends over 18 amino acids. The CDR3 DNA reads as TGTGCCACCAGCAGGACCCCGGTGGGACTAGCGGTCCAAGAGACCCAGTACTTC. Its translation is CATSRTPVGLAVQETQYF.

The rearrangement links TRBV5-6 to TRBJ2-1, with 7 bases matching TRBD2. The CDR3 loop spans 14 amino acids. Germline V gene data show CDR1 as SGHDT and CDR2 as YYEEEE. The ends lost 2 bases at V and 8 bases at J; junction bases unmatched: 7. CDR3 sequence reads: CASSLRDYSDEQFF. The CDR3 DNA follows: TGTGCCAGCAGCTTACGGGACTATTCCGATGAGCAGTTCTTC.

This clone showed up just a few times. The chain uses TRBV6-1 and TRBJ1-4; D is unresolved. The V end lost 6 bases, the J end lost 4 bases, and 12 bases lay between the germline ends. The CDR3 totals 14 residues. Germline CDR1 MNHNS, CDR2 SASEGT. The CDR3 nucleotides are TGTGCCAGCAGGATTGGGCCCGTTAATGAAAAACTGTTTTTT. Translated, it gives CASRIGPVNEKLFF.

This clone was picked up a small number of times. The J gene is TRBJ2-1, the V gene TRBV5-8; 12 positions match TRBD2. The V segment lost 2 bases and the J segment 7 bases; nucleotides outside the gene matches: 7. CDR3 length: 16 residues. CDR1 SGHTS and CDR2 YDEGEE come from the germline V gene. The chain's CDR3 is CASSFLRTSGTNEQFF. CDR3 sequence (DNA): TGTGCCAGCAGCTTCCTTAGGACTAGCGGGACAAATGAGCAGTTCTTC.

In its sample, this clone was seen a few times. The chain is built from TRBV5-8 and TRBJ2-3; D may be TRBD1 (6 bases). Germline V gene sequence: CDR1 SGHTS, CDR2 YDEGEE. V shed 4 bases and J shed 2 bases, with 14 bases lying between them. The CDR3 consists of 15 residues. The CDR3 loop is CASSPLQGYTDTQYF. Written as DNA, the CDR3 is TGTGCCAGCAGCCCCCTACAGGGCTACACAGATACGCAGTATTTT.

This chain links TRBV4-2 with TRBJ2-2; 8 bases line up with TRBD2. Trimming took 0 bases from V and 5 from J; bases not matched to a gene: 8. Germline V CDR1 and CDR2: LGHNA, YNFKEQ. CDR3 size: 17 residues. The chain's CDR3 is CASSQDWSGGWTGELFF. CDR3 bases: TGTGCCAGCAGCCAAGATTGGAGCGGGGGATGGACCGGGGAGCTGTTTTTT.

The table lists this clone with a few counts. The chain uses TRBV5-3 and TRBJ1-3; D not resolved. TRBV5-3 is designated an ORF whose function remains uncertain. V was pared by 4 bases and J by 0 bases, with 8 bases between. CDR3 length: 14 amino acids. In DNA form, the CDR3 reads TGTGCCAGAAGCATTCCCCGCTCTGGAAACACCATATATTTT. Its translation is CARSIPRSGNTIYF.

This clone was observed a few times. This rearrangement joins TRBV4-1 to TRBJ1-5; 8 bases agree with TRBD1. The CDR3 runs to 15 residues. Germline V gene lookup returns CDR1 MGHRA and CDR2 YSYEKL. With 1 base clipped from V and 4 bases from J, the junction kept 3 bases outside the gene matches. The CDR3 reads CASSQGGTGNQPQHF. CDR3 bases: TGCGCCAGCAGCCAAGGGGGGACAGGTAATCAGCCCCAGCATTTT.